The 30 T cell receptor beta chains below all came from one sample that was sequenced in a study of T cell repertoires in cytomegalovirus infection (dated by TCRdb to about 2019). The sequencing machine was an Illumina HiSeq 1500. In-frame beta chains were kept once TCRdb had trimmed the public reads at Q25 with fastp and called clones with MiXCR. Each record represents a unique CDR3 protein, reported with the most common genes and DNA among its rows. This sample has hundreds of thousands of distinct CDR3 sequences in its table, and approximately 32% of those were observed once. Clones ranked in the top ten supply roughly 15% of the sample. The sample consisted of PBMCs. Every receptor here comes from a human donor in good health (CMV status not recorded). Some clones in this sample may be carry-over from other donors' samples.

The rearrangement uses TRBV6-1 and TRBJ2-2; D is uncertain. Germline V lookup: CDR1 MNHNS, CDR2 SASEGT. The CDR3 runs to 14 residues. Trimming pared 5 bases from V and 1 base from J, leaving 8 bases between. The CDR3: CASSYQRNTGELFF. CDR3 nucleotides: TGTGCCAGCAGTTACCAGCGGAACACCGGGGAGCTGTTTTTT.

This clonotype was found a few times. The rearrangement uses TRBV19 and TRBJ2-5; D is ambiguous. V was trimmed by 5 bases and J by 2 bases, leaving 12 bases between them. The germline CDR1 and CDR2 sequences are LNHDA and SQIVND (reference sequence). The CDR3 is 14 amino acids. The CDR3 bases are TGTGCCAGTAGTGGCCTGGTGCGACAAGAGACCCAGTACTTC. This translates into CASSGLVRQETQYF.

This clonotype was counted a few times. The CDR3 nucleotides are TGCGCCAGCAGCTTGAGATTGGGGGGCACTGAAGCTTTCTTT. Translated: CASSLRLGGTEAFF. The chain links TRBV5-1 to TRBJ1-1; the D gene is possibly TRBD1 (5 bases). The CDR3 length is 14 residues. CDR1 SGHRS and CDR2 YFSETQ come from the germline V gene. Trimming took 1 base from V and 4 from J, leaving 11 bases between them.

In this sample, this clonotype turned up a few times. The chain has TRBV24-1 and TRBJ2-2; D may be TRBD1 (5 bases). The germline V gene encodes CDR1 KGHDR and CDR2 SFDVKD. CDR3 length equals 14 residues. Trimming removed 4 bases from V and 1 base from J, with 6 bases in between. CDR3 in amino acids: CATSDGQNTGELFF. The CDR3 DNA reads as TGTGCCACCAGTGACGGACAGAACACCGGGGAGCTGTTTTTT.

This clonotype was observed a handful of times. The chain links TRBV20-1 to TRBJ1-2; TRBD1 might be the D (5 bases). CDR1 is DFQATT and CDR2 is SNEGSKA in the germline V gene (reference sequence). V gave up 3 bases and J gave up 4 bases, with 12 bases separating them. The CDR3 has 13 amino acids. In DNA, the CDR3 is TGCAGTGCTAGTGGCGCAGGGTCCTATGGCTACACCTTC. As protein: CSASGAGSYGYTF.

This clonotype came up many times. The chain uses TRBV7-9 and TRBJ1-1; tentative D call: TRBD1 (5 bases). The CDR3 runs to 13 residues. CDR1 is SEHNR, CDR2 FQNEAQ, per germline (reference sequence). V lost 8 bases and J 3 bases, leaving 13 bases between the germline ends. CDR3 loop: CASSLGGDTEAFF. CDR3 nucleotide sequence: TGTGCCAGCTCATTGGGGGGGGACACTGAAGCTTTCTTT.

This clonotype was seen many times. V and J are TRBV7-2 and TRBJ2-3, with a possible D match to TRBD1 (5 bases). V was shortened by 6 bases and J by 0 bases, with 13 bases between the two germline ends. Germline V CDR1 and CDR2: SGHTA, FQGNSA. The CDR3 sequence is 15 residues long. The CDR3 DNA is TGTGCCAGCAGTCCACAGGCCGTTAGCACAGATACGCAGTATTTT. This translates into CASSPQAVSTDTQYF.

V and J are TRBV20-1 and TRBJ2-3; tentatively, D is TRBD2 (5 bases). Trimming left V 0 bases short and J 0 bases short, with 10 bases between. The CDR3 is made up of 15 amino acids. Per the germline V gene, CDR1 is DFQATT and CDR2 is SNEGSKA (reference sequence). CDR3 loop: CSARDLRVSTDTQYF. The CDR3 coding sequence is TGCAGTGCTAGAGATCTGAGGGTTAGCACAGATACGCAGTATTTT.

This clonotype has a handful of counts. The chain recombines TRBV5-1 with TRBJ1-4; TRBD1 is a possible D gene (5 bases). V was trimmed by 7 bases and J by 5 bases, leaving 21 bases between them. The germline V gene encodes CDR1 SGHRS and CDR2 YFSETQ. The CDR3 loop spans 16 amino acids. CDR3 loop: CASGTDALPSNEKLFF. The CDR3 DNA is TGCGCCAGCGGGACGGATGCACTCCCCTCCAATGAAAAACTGTTTTTT.

A remark on this clonotype: A much larger clone sits a single nucleotide away, making a read error possible. The J gene is TRBJ2-5, the V gene TRBV11-2; D unresolved. With 3 bases removed from V and 4 bases from J, the gap between germline ends came to 9 bases. The CDR3 runs to 13 residues. Germline V CDR1 and CDR2: SGHAT, FQNNGV. As DNA, the CDR3 is TGTGCCAGCAGCTTCTGTACTTCAGAGACCCAGTACTTC. Encoded protein: CASSFCTSETQYF.

Ten or more counts support this clonotype. The chain uses TRBV7-2 and TRBJ2-3, with no clear D. CDR1 SGHTA and CDR2 FQGNSA come from the germline V gene. V lost 2 bases to trimming and J lost 5 bases, with 11 bases between them. The CDR3 is 14 residues long. The CDR3 is CASSLSRAEDTQYF. The CDR3 coding sequence is TGTGCCAGCAGCTTATCACGGGCAGAAGATACGCAGTATTTT.

V gene TRBV20-1 combines with J gene TRBJ2-5, with 8 nucleotides matching TRBD2. The J segment lost 2 bases and the V segment lost 0 bases, leaving 5 bases of the junction unmatched. There are 15 residues in the CDR3. Germline-derived CDR1 and CDR2 are DFQATT and SNEGSKA (reference sequence). CDR3 nucleotides: TGCAGTGCTAGAGAAGGAGCGGGGGTACAAGAGACCCAGTACTTC. It yields the protein CSAREGAGVQETQYF.

The J gene is TRBJ1-5, the V gene TRBV5-5, with D possibly TRBD1 on 5 matching bases. The CDR3 is 13 amino acids. V dropped 1 base and J dropped 7 bases, with 9 bases sitting between them. CDR1 and CDR2 (germline): SGHKS, YYEKEE (reference sequence). The CDR3 sequence is CASSLRGPQPQHF. The DNA of the CDR3 is TGTGCCAGCAGCTTGAGGGGTCCGCAGCCCCAGCATTTT.

This clonotype was seen only a few times. The chain has TRBV7-2 and TRBJ2-5; TRBD2 matches 14 bases. The junction had 7 bases not matched to a gene; V was cut back by 2 bases and J by 5 bases. Germline V lookup: CDR1 SGHTA, CDR2 FQGNSA. The CDR3 spans 17 residues. CDR3: CASSLPGLAGVGETQYF. The CDR3 nucleotides are TGTGCCAGCAGCTTACCGGGACTAGCGGGGGTAGGGGAGACCCAGTACTTC.

V gene TRBV3-1 combines with J gene TRBJ1-1, with D tentatively TRBD1 (5 bases). This CDR3 comprises 16 residues. Germline CDR1 LGHDT, CDR2 YNNKEL (reference sequence). V was clipped by 4 bases and J by 3 bases, with 18 bases between them. CDR3 residues: CASSPKGHPRDTEAFF. The CDR3 DNA reads TGTGCCAGCAGCCCGAAGGGGCACCCTCGGGACACTGAAGCTTTCTTT.

This chain links TRBV10-3 with TRBJ1-2; D possibly corresponds to TRBD1 (6 bases). This CDR3 region has 15 residues. The germline CDR1 and CDR2 sequences are ENHRY and SYGVKD. The V and J ends lost 0 bases and 3 bases respectively, with 11 bases between them. The CDR3 DNA reads TGTGCCATCAGTGAGTCTGGGGGGCGGCACTATGGCTACACCTTC. The encoded protein is CAISESGGRHYGYTF.

The chain combines TRBV15 with TRBJ2-1, with 11 bases that match TRBD1. This CDR3 has 18 residues. Germline V lookup: CDR1 LNHNV, CDR2 YYDKDF (reference sequence). Trimming took 5 bases from V and 8 from J; bases not matched to a gene: 17. The CDR3 here is CATSPRTGGLPTGDEQFF. Here the CDR3 DNA reads TGTGCCACCAGCCCGCGGACAGGGGGCCTCCCCACAGGGGATGAGCAGTTCTTC.

The chain joins TRBV12-3 or TRBV12-4 to TRBJ1-1, with D unresolved. Trimming took 4 bases from V and 0 from J, leaving 6 bases between them. This CDR3 has 13 amino acids. The CDR3 DNA is TGTGCCAGCAGTTCATACCTGAACACTGAAGCTTTCTTT. It encodes CASSSYLNTEAFF.

V is TRBV28 and J is TRBJ1-1, with 7 bases fitting TRBD1. The CDR3 totals 16 residues. Germline assignment: CDR1 MDHEN and CDR2 SYDVKM. The ends lost 4 bases at V and 3 bases at J; junction bases unmatched: 11. CDR3 bases: TGTGCCAGCAGTTCACCCGCGACAGGGCCGGACACTGAAGCTTTCTTT. It codes for CASSSPATGPDTEAFF.

This clonotype appeared a single time. The chain employs TRBV4-1 and TRBJ1-1, with a weak D call TRBD1 (6 bases). The CDR3 consists of 15 residues. V was trimmed by 3 bases and J by 2 bases, leaving 13 bases between them. The germline CDR1 and CDR2 sequences are MGHRA and YSYEKL. This chain's CDR3 is CASSQRGQRNTEAFF. The CDR3, as DNA: TGCGCCAGCAGCCAGCGCGGACAGAGAAACACTGAAGCTTTCTTT.

This clonotype came up a few times. The chain employs TRBV20-1 and TRBJ2-5; D may be TRBD2 (6 bases). The CDR3 length is 14 residues. In germline, CDR1 is DFQATT, CDR2 SNEGSKA (reference sequence). Trimming left V 6 bases short and J 5 bases short, with 19 bases between. CDR3 DNA: TGCAGTGCGCCCGTACCTAGCGACCTCGAGACCCAGTACTTC. As protein: CSAPVPSDLETQYF.

The chain couples TRBV27 to TRBJ2-3; possible D gene TRBD2, 6 bases. Germline lookup yields CDR1 MNHEY and CDR2 SMNVEV (reference sequence). The CDR3 sequence is 16 residues long. Trimming took 3 bases from V and 2 from J, leaving 15 bases between them. The CDR3 DNA reads as TGTGCCAGCAGTTTGGAGGCGGGGTTCGTCACAGATACGCAGTATTTT. It translates to CASSLEAGFVTDTQYF.

The CDR3: CASSQGDGAQYF. The CDR3 region has the DNA TGTGCCAGCAGCCAAGGAGATGGGGCCCAGTACTTC. The chain couples TRBV7-9 to TRBJ2-5; D not resolved. V was trimmed by 5 bases and J by 9 bases, leaving 13 bases between them. The CDR3 extends over 12 amino acids. The germline V gene encodes CDR1 SEHNR and CDR2 FQNEAQ (reference sequence).

The table lists this clonotype with many counts. V gene TRBV28 combines with J gene TRBJ1-1; unclear D gene. The length of the CDR3 is 14 residues. V was trimmed by 5 bases and J by 8 bases, leaving 18 bases between them. CDR1 and CDR2 from the germline V gene are MDHEN and SYDVKM. This chain's CDR3 is CASSRSGWGTEAFF. In DNA, the CDR3 is TGTGCCAGCAGTCGCTCCGGTTGGGGAACCGAAGCTTTCTTT.

The chain couples TRBV5-5 to TRBJ2-5; possible D gene TRBD2, 6 bases. CDR3 size: 15 residues. Germline CDR1 reads SGHKS; CDR2 reads YYEKEE (reference sequence). The V gene lost 1 base and the J gene lost 5 bases, with 15 bases spanning the gap. For the CDR3, the DNA is TGTGCCAGCAGCTTGTACCCCGGCGGGGTGGAGACCCAGTACTTC. Residues: CASSLYPGGVETQYF.

This chain links TRBV12-3 or TRBV12-4 with TRBJ2-7; D may be TRBD1 (5 bases). This CDR3 spans 14 amino acids. Trimming pared 0 bases from V and 3 bases from J, leaving 9 bases between. CDR3: CASSLAGPGYEQYF. The CDR3 region has the DNA TGTGCCAGCAGTTTAGCGGGGCCCGGCTACGAGCAGTACTTC.

This chain uses TRBV11-2 with TRBJ1-2; 10 bases line up with TRBD1. Germline V gives CDR1 SGHAT, CDR2 FQNNGV. This CDR3 comprises 14 residues. Trimming took 1 base from V and 6 from J; bases not matched to a gene: 2. The CDR3 is CASSLGDRGHGYTF. CDR3 coding DNA: TGTGCCAGCAGCTTAGGGGACAGGGGCCATGGCTACACCTTC.

A word on this clonotype: A junction end diverges from the germline sequence, so it may reflect a read error. J is TRBJ1-5 and V is TRBV27; 8 bases are shared with TRBD1. Germline lookup yields CDR1 MNHEY and CDR2 SMNVEV (reference sequence). The CDR3 length is 19 residues. CDR3 amino acids: CDSSPLKPPDRVGDKPQHF. The CDR3, as DNA: TGTGACAGCAGTCCCCTAAAACCCCCGGACAGGGTGGGGGACAAGCCCCAGCATTTT.

This clonotype came up many times. The rearrangement uses TRBV7-2 and TRBJ1-5, with D tentatively TRBD1 (5 bases). The CDR3 extends over 17 amino acids. V lost 5 bases and J 0 bases, leaving 17 bases between the germline ends. CDR1 and CDR2 from the germline V gene are SGHTA and FQGNSA. CDR3 coding DNA: TGTGCCAGCAGCATACAAAGGGGACCCAATAGCAATCAGCCCCAGCATTTT. It specifies CASSIQRGPNSNQPQHF. Full variable domain (outside the CDR3, taken from reference TRBV7-2 and TRBJ1-5): GAGVSQSPSNKVTEKGKDVELRCDPISGHTALYWYRQSLGQGLEFLIYFQGNSAPDKSGLPSDRFSAERTGGSVSTLTIQRTQQEDSAVYLCASSIQRGPNSNQPQHFGDGTRLSIL.

This chain joins TRBV12-3 or TRBV12-4 and TRBJ1-2; TRBD1 matches 7 bases. The CDR3 has 15 residues. With 5 bases clipped from V and 4 bases from J, the junction kept 10 bases outside the gene matches. CDR3 sequence reads: CASSPGTASLYGYTF. CDR3 in DNA: TGTGCCAGCAGTCCCGGGACAGCCTCCCTCTATGGCTACACCTTC.